This T cell receptor beta chain was captured by sequencing in a study of T cell responses to AZD1222 COVID-19 vaccine. Study-wide results and limits: Donors were mostly white British, more females; clonal diversity possibly underestimated. Spike-wide coverage was observed for vaccine-associated CD4 TCRs, with dominant responses at 160-218 and 743-854. It was only after the peak T cell response that any repertoires were sampled. Two AZD1222 doses significantly raised spike-specific TCR breadth and depth over controls.

A note on this clone: Its antigen remains unidentified.

Clones were read by immunoSEQ multiplex PCR, and TCRdb kept only the in-frame ones, dropping some. The data hold roughly 130,000 clones, with 88% observed a single time. The germline gives CDR1 SGHTA, CDR2 FQGTGA. The V gene end was trimmed by 2 bases and the J gene end by 12 bases; junction bases not matched to a gene: 2. This CDR3 has 13 amino acids. Sequences were derived from peripheral blood, sampled on day 0 of MenACWY control vaccination. The chain is built from TRBV7-3 and TRBJ2-7; 15 nucleotides line up with TRBD2. The source of this sequence is an adult in good health. The CDR3 DNA reads as TGTGCCAGCAGCTTAGGACTAGCGGGAGGGTTGTACTTC. Translated: CASSLGLAGGLYF.